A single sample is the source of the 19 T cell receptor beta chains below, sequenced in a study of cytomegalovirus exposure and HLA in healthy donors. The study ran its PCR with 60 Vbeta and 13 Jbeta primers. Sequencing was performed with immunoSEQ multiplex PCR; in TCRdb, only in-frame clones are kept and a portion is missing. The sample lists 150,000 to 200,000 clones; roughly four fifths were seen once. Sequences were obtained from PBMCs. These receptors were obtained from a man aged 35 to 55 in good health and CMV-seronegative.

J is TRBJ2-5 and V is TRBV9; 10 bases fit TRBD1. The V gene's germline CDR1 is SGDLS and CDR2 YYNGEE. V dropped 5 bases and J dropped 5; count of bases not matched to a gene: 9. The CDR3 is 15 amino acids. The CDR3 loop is CASSRTGGIGETQYF. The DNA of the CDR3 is TGTGCCAGCAGTCGGACAGGGGGGATTGGCGAGACCCAGTACTTC.

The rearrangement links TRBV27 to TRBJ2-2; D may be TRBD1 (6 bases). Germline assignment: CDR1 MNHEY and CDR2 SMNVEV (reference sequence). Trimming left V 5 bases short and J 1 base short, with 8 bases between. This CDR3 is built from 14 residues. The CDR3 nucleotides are TGTGCCAGCAGTAAGACAGGGAACACCGGGGAGCTGTTTTTT. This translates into CASSKTGNTGELFF.

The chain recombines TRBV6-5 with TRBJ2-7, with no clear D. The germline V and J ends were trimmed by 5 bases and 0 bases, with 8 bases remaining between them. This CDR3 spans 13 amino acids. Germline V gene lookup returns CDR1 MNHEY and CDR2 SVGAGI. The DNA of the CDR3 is TGTGCCAGCAGTGCACAGTTCTCCTACGAGCAGTACTTC. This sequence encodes CASSAQFSYEQYF.

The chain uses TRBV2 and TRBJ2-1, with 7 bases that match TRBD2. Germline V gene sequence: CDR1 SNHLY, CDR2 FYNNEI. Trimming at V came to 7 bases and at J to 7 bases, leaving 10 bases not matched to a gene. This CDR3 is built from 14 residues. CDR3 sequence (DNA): TGTGCCAGCAATGGACTAGGAGTAGTGAATGAGCAGTTCTTC. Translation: CASNGLGVVNEQFF.

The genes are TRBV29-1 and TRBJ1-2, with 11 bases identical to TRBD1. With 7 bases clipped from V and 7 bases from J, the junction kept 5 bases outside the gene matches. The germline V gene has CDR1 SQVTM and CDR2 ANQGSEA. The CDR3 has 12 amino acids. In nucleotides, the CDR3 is TGCAGCGCCGCTGGACAGGGGGCTGGCTACACCTTC. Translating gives CSAAGQGAGYTF. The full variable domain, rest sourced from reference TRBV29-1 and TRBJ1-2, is SAVISQKPSRDICQRGTSLTIQCQVDSQVTMMFWYRQQPGQSLTLIATANQGSEATYESGFVIDKFPISRPNLTFSTLTVSNMSPEDSSIYLCSAAGQGAGYTFGSGTRLTVV.

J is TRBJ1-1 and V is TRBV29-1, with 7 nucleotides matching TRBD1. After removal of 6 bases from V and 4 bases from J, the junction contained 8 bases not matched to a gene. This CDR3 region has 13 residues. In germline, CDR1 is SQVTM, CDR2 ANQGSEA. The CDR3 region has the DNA TGCAGCGTCCCCAGGGGGACAACCACTGAAGCTTTCTTT. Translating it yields CSVPRGTTTEAFF.

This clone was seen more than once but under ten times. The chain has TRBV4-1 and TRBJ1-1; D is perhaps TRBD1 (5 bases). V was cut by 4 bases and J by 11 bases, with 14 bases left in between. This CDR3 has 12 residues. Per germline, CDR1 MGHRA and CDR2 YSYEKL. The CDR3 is CASSPGGVGAFF. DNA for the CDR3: TGCGCCAGCAGCCCTGGGGGGGTTGGTGCTTTCTTT.

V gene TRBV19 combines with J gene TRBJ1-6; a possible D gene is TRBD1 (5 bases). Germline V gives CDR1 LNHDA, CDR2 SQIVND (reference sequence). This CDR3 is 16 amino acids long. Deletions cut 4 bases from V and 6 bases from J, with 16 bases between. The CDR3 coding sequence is TGTGCCAGTAGTACCTCGACAGAGTTACTTAATTCACCCCTCCACTTT. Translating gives CASSTSTELLNSPLHF.

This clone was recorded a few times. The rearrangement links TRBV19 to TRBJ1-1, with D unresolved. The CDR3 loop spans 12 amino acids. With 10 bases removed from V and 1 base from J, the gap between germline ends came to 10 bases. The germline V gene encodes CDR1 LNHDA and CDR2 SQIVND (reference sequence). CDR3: CATEAGNTEAFF. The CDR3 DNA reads TGTGCCACTGAAGCCGGGAACACTGAAGCTTTCTTT.

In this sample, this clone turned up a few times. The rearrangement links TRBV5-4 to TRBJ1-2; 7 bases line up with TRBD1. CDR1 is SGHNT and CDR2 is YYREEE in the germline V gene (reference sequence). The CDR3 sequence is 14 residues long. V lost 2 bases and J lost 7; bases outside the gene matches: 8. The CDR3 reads CASSLPPGGAGYTF. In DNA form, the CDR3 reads TGTGCCAGCAGCTTACCACCAGGGGGAGCTGGCTACACCTTC.

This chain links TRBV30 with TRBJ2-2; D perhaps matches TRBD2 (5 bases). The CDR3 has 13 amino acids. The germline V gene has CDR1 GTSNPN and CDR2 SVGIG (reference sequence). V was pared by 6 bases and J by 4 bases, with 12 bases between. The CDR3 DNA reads TGTGCCTGCGGACTTGGTGGCACCGGGGAGCTGTTTTTT. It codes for CACGLGGTGELFF.

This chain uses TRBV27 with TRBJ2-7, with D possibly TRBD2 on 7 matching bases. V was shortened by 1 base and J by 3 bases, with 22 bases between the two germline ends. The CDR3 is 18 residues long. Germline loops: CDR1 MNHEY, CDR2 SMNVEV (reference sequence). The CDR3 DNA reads TGTGCCAGCAGTTTATACCCGTCTCCCGGGGGGCCGCTCTACGAGCAGTACTTC. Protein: CASSLYPSPGGPLYEQYF.

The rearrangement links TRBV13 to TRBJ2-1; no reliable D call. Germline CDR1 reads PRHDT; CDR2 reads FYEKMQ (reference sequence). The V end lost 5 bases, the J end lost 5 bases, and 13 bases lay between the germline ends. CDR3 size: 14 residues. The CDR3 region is CASSIRSEDNEQFF. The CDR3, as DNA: TGTGCCAGCAGCATTAGAAGTGAGGACAATGAGCAGTTCTTC.

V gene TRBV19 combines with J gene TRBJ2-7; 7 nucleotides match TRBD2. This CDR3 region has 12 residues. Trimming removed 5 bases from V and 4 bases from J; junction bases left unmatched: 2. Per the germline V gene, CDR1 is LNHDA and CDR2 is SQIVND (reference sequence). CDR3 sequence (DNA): TGTGCCAGTAGTCGGGGACTATACGAGCAGTACTTC. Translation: CASSRGLYEQYF.

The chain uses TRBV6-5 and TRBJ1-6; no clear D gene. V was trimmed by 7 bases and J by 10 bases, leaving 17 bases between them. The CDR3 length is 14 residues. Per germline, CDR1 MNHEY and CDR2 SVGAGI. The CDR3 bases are TGTGCCAGCAAGGGCGAGCCGAGAGGGTCACCCCTCCACTTT. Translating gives CASKGEPRGSPLHF.

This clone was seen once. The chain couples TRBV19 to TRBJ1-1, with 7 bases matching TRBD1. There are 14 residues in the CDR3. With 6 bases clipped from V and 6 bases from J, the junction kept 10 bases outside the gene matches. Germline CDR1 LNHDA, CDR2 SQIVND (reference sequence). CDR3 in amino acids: CASSPNRGNPEAFF. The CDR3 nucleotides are TGTGCCAGTAGCCCAAACAGGGGTAACCCTGAAGCTTTCTTT.

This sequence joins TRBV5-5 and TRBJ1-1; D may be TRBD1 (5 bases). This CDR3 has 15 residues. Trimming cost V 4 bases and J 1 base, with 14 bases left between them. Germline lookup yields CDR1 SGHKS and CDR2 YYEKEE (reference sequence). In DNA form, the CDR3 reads TGTGCCAGCAGCCGAGGCGGGGGAAGGAACACTGAAGCTTTCTTT. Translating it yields CASSRGGGRNTEAFF.

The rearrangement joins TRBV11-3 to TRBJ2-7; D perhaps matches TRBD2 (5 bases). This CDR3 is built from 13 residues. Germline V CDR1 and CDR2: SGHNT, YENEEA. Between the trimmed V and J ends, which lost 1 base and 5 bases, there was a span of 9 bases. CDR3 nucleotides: TGTGCCAGCAGCTTAGGAGGGTTCAACGAGCAGTACTTC. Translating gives CASSLGGFNEQYF.

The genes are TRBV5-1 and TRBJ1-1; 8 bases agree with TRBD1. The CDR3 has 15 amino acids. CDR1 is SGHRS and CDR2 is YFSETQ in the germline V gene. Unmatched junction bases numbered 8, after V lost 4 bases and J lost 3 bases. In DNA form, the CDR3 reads TGCGCCAGCAGCAGCCGGGACAGGCTTCACACTGAAGCTTTCTTT. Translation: CASSSRDRLHTEAFF.